This T cell receptor beta chain was recorded in a study of control samples from healthy donors and cancer patients. The method was immunoSEQ multiplex PCR; TCRdb's version includes in-frame clones alone and lacks a portion of them. This table holds around 75,000 clones, over 80% found once. This CDR3 spans 14 amino acids. Germline values: CDR1 LNHDA, CDR2 SQIVND (reference sequence). The V and J ends lost 4 bases and 9 bases, in that order; junction bases with no gene match: 9. V and J are TRBV19 and TRBJ2-1; 7 bases match TRBD1. The clonotype comes from a woman aged 55-70 years in good health. The sequenced sample was blood. Here the CDR3 reads CASSTYGRGSEQFF. The CDR3 region has the DNA TGTGCCAGTAGTACCTACGGCAGGGGGAGTGAGCAGTTCTTC.